These 19 T cell receptor beta chains originate from one sample sequenced in a study of OX40 agonist ivuxolimab in advanced cancers. Assay used: immunoSEQ multiplex PCR; TCRdb lists only in-frame clones, some missing. The sample consists of roughly 76,000 clones, around 81% of them appearing once. The material sequenced was CD4+ or CD8+ T cells sorted from blood, taken in a trial of the OX40 agonist ivuxolimab. The receptors originated from an adult with an advanced solid tumor such as melanoma, head and neck, liver or kidney cancer.

CDR3 sequence (DNA): TGTGCCAGCAGTGCGCCGACTAGCGGGGGGGCTGGAGGGAAGACCCAGTACTTC. Protein product: CASSAPTSGGAGGKTQYF. The rearrangement joins TRBV2 to TRBJ2-5, with 14 bases aligning to TRBD2. CDR1 and CDR2 (germline): SNHLY, FYNNEI. This CDR3 region has 18 residues. The trim removed 4 bases at V and 6 bases at J, leaving 13 bases unmatched.

The CDR3 bases are TGTGCCAGCAGTTACTCAGACAGAAATCAGCCCCAGCATTTT. It is translated as CASSYSDRNQPQHF. This rearrangement joins TRBV6-6 to TRBJ1-5; possible D gene TRBD1, 5 bases. This CDR3 contains 14 residues. CDR1 is MNHNY and CDR2 is SVGAGI in the germline V gene (reference sequence). V lost 0 bases and J lost 4, with 7 bases in between.

A note on this clone: One end of the junction fails to match germline, which may point to a read error. The chain couples TRBV6-1 to TRBJ2-7; D call uncertain. Per the germline V gene, CDR1 is MNHNS and CDR2 is SASEGT. This CDR3 is 13 amino acids long. The CDR3 region is CASSVPNSYERYF. Here the CDR3 DNA reads TGTGCCAGCAGTGTACCCAACTCCTACGAGCGGTACTTC.

This clone is categorized as medium-sized. The chain uses TRBV28 and TRBJ2-2; tentative D call: TRBD2 (6 bases). Per germline, CDR1 MDHEN and CDR2 SYDVKM. The CDR3 is 15 residues long. Trimming shortened V by 3 bases and J by 1 base, and 9 bases separated the two germline ends. CDR3 region: CASSLSAGNTGELFF. CDR3 bases: TGTGCCAGCAGTTTGTCAGCGGGGAACACCGGGGAGCTGTTTTTT.

The chain combines TRBV15 with TRBJ1-2, with a possible D match to TRBD1 (5 bases). V lost 2 bases to trimming and J lost 4 bases, with 17 bases between them. The CDR3 is made up of 16 amino acids. Germline V lookup: CDR1 LNHNV, CDR2 YYDKDF (reference sequence). The CDR3 is CATSRLRQPLAYGYTF. Written as DNA, the CDR3 is TGTGCCACCAGCAGACTGCGACAGCCACTGGCCTATGGCTACACCTTC.

This clone was picked up one time. The chain recombines TRBV6-6 with TRBJ2-2; D is possibly TRBD2 (5 bases). Germline V gives CDR1 MNHNY, CDR2 SVGAGI (reference sequence). This CDR3 has 13 residues. The ends were cut back, 5 bases at V and 5 bases at J, with 9 bases in the middle. CDR3 nucleotides: TGTGCCAGCAGTATCCCGGGGACCGGGGAGCTGTTTTTT. It is translated as CASSIPGTGELFF.

The gene calls are TRBV28 and TRBJ2-7, with TRBD2 matching 13 bases. V shed 6 bases and J 6 bases; nucleotides not matched to a gene: 8. This CDR3 spans 15 amino acids. Germline assignment: CDR1 MDHEN and CDR2 SYDVKM. The DNA of the CDR3 is TGTGCCAGCAGCTCGACTAGCGGGAGGTATGCCGAGCAGTACTTC. This sequence encodes CASSSTSGRYAEQYF.

The rearrangement links TRBV13 to TRBJ2-1; TRBD2 agrees at 13 bases. This CDR3 region has 17 residues. CDR1 and CDR2 from the germline V gene are PRHDT and FYEKMQ (reference sequence). The V and J ends lost 4 bases and 3 bases, in that order; junction bases with no gene match: 6. CDR3 protein: CASSSRTSGRVYNEQFF. The CDR3, as DNA: TGTGCCAGCAGCTCCAGGACTAGCGGGAGAGTCTACAATGAGCAGTTCTTC.

This chain joins TRBV5-4 and TRBJ1-1; D is unclear. V was shortened by 0 bases and J by 3 bases, with 3 bases between the two germline ends. Germline-derived CDR1 and CDR2 are SGHNT and YYREEE (reference sequence). This CDR3 has 12 amino acids. The CDR3 region is CASSLDHTEAFF. DNA of the CDR3: TGTGCCAGCAGCTTGGACCACACTGAAGCTTTCTTT.

The V and J genes are TRBV6-5 and TRBJ2-7, with D uncertain. Trimming pared 11 bases from V and 4 bases from J, leaving 18 bases between. This CDR3 region has 13 residues. CDR1 MNHEY and CDR2 SVGAGI come from the germline V gene. The CDR3: CAGNGSLKYEQYV. The CDR3 nucleotides read TGTGCCGGCAACGGGTCCTTAAAGTACGAGCAGTACGTC.

The rearrangement joins TRBV7-9 to TRBJ2-1, with D tentatively TRBD2 (6 bases). The CDR3 consists of 16 residues. CDR1 SEHNR and CDR2 FQNEAQ come from the germline V gene (reference sequence). Trimming left V 6 bases short and J 2 bases short, with 17 bases between. CDR3 DNA sequence: TGTGCCAGCAGAAAAATGGGCGGGGCTACCTACAATGAGCAGTTCTTC. It is translated as CASRKMGGATYNEQFF.

The chain has TRBV21-1 and TRBJ2-5; the listed D gene, TRBD1, was not tested against the DNA. TRBV21-1 is annotated as a pseudogene. The CDR3 runs to 18 residues. In DNA, the CDR3 is TGTGCCAGCAGCAAAGCGCATTACAGGGGACCCCAAGGAGAGACCCAGTACTTC. As protein: CASSKAHYRGPQGETQYF.

The chain combines TRBV5-5 with TRBJ1-3; no clear D gene. Trimming shortened V by 1 base and J by 0 bases, and 8 bases separated the two germline ends. The length of the CDR3 is 15 residues. The germline V gene encodes CDR1 SGHKS and CDR2 YYEKEE (reference sequence). CDR3 coding DNA: TGTGCCAGCAGCTTGTTGCCGAACTCTGGAAACACCATATATTTT. This translates into CASSLLPNSGNTIYF.

This chain connects TRBV2 to TRBJ2-2, with 7 nucleotides matching TRBD2. Germline V gene data show CDR1 as SNHLY and CDR2 as FYNNEI. Trimming at V came to 5 bases and at J to 5 bases, leaving 8 bases not matched to a gene. The CDR3 extends over 15 amino acids. CDR3 amino acids: CASSFRGVETGELFF. CDR3 bases: TGTGCCAGCAGTTTTCGGGGGGTGGAAACCGGGGAGCTGTTTTTT.

The chain has TRBV28 and TRBJ2-1; 10 nucleotides agree with TRBD2. CDR3 length: 15 residues. The V gene's germline CDR1 is MDHEN and CDR2 SYDVKM. J gave up 1 base and V 10 bases, and 7 bases lay outside the gene matches. This CDR3 reads CATQAGGPSYNEQFF. The CDR3 DNA reads as TGTGCCACCCAAGCGGGAGGGCCGTCCTACAATGAGCAGTTCTTC. The variable domain in full, completed from reference TRBV28 and TRBJ2-1, reads DVKVTQSSRYLVKRTGEKVFLECVQDMDHENMFWYRQDPGLGLRLIYFSYDVKMKEKGDIPEGYSVSREKKERFSLILESASTNQTSMYLCATQAGGPSYNEQFFGPGTRLTVL.

In DNA, the CDR3 is TGTGCCAGCAGTTCTATGTGGGGGAACACTGAAGCTTTCTTT. This gives the protein CASSSMWGNTEAFF. V and J are TRBV6-5 and TRBJ1-1, with no clear D. The V end was cut by 4 bases, the J end by 1 base, with 10 bases between. This CDR3 comprises 14 residues. CDR1 is MNHEY and CDR2 is SVGAGI in the germline V gene.

In this sample, this clone turned up a few times. The chain uses TRBV29-1 and TRBJ1-2; the D gene is possibly TRBD1 (5 bases). V lost 1 base and J 1 base, leaving 10 bases between the germline ends. The CDR3 loop spans 14 amino acids. Looked up from germline, CDR1 is SQVTM and CDR2 is ANQGSEA. This CDR3 is CSVEGGDSNYGYTF. CDR3 nucleotide sequence: TGCAGCGTTGAAGGGGGTGACAGTAACTATGGCTACACCTTC.

This clone was counted a single time. This chain connects TRBV11-2 to TRBJ2-7; 8 bases are shared with TRBD1. Per the germline V gene, CDR1 is SGHAT and CDR2 is FQNNGV. Germline trimming cut 1 base from V and 4 bases from J; bases unmatched to any gene: 18. The CDR3 spans 19 residues. CDR3 loop: CASSLAPGQAGFLLYEQYV. CDR3 in DNA: TGTGCCAGCAGCTTAGCCCCGGGACAGGCTGGTTTCTTACTATACGAGCAGTACGTC.

The CDR3 nucleotides read TGCGCCAGCAGCTTGGGACAGGGGGCTTACACTGAAGCTTTCTTT. Translating it yields CASSLGQGAYTEAFF. The chain couples TRBV5-1 to TRBJ1-1, with 10 bases that match TRBD1. Germline CDR1 SGHRS, CDR2 YFSETQ. V was clipped by 0 bases and J by 3 bases; unmatched bases: 2. The CDR3 sequence is 15 residues long.